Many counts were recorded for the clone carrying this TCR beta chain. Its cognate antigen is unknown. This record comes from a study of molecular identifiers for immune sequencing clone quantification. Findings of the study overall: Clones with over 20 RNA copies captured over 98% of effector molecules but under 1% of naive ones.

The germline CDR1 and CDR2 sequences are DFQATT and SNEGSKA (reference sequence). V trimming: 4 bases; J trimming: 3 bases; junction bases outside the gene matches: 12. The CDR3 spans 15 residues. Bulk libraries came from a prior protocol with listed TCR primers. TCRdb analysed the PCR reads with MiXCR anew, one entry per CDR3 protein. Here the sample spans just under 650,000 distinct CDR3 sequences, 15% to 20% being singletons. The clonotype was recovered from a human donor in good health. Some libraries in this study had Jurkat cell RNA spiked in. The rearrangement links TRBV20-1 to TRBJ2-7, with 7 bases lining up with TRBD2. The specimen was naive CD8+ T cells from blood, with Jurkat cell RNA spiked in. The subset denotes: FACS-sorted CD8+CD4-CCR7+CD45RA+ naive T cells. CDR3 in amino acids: CSATGTSEINYEQYF. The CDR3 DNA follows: TGCAGTGCTACCGGTACTAGCGAGATAAACTACGAGCAGTACTTC.